This T cell receptor beta chain is from a study of blood T cell repertoires in COVID-19. At the level of the study: The study drew acute and convalescent COVID-19 samples from the United States, Italy and Spain.

Assay used: immunoSEQ multiplex PCR; TCRdb lists only in-frame clones, some missing. In the table there are approximately 41,000 clones, 88% of which are singletons. This clone was counted once. The trim removed 4 bases at V and 4 bases at J, leaving 2 bases unmatched. Germline V CDR1 and CDR2: LGHDT, YNNKEL (reference sequence). The CDR3 contains 15 residues. This chain joins TRBV3-1 (or the pseudogene TRBV3-2) and TRBJ2-2, with 11 bases fitting TRBD2. This clonotype was obtained from a human donor in a cohort sampled during active COVID-19. Sequences were obtained from peripheral blood. This chain's CDR3 is CASSPGLAATGELFF. The CDR3 bases are TGTGCCAGCAGCCCGGGACTAGCGGCCACCGGGGAGCTGTTTTTT.